Listed here are 10 T cell receptor beta chains from one sample, sequenced in a study of T cells in Graves' hyperthyroidism and ophthalmopathy. What was amplified from RNA transcripts were TCR beta CDR3 regions. HTBI primers were the set used in a first-round RT-PCR of the TCR CDR3. One entry per CDR3 protein, called by TCRdb with MiXCR from the multiplex PCR reads. The sample contains some 620,000 distinct CDR3 sequences, around 15% of which appear only once. Material for sequencing was blood. Receptor source: a woman in her twenties or thirties with Graves' hyperthyroidism.

This clonotype was observed at least ten times. The chain joins TRBV20-1 to TRBJ2-7; D is ambiguous. CDR1 and CDR2 from the germline V gene are DFQATT and SNEGSKA (reference sequence). CDR3 length: 13 amino acids. Trimming pared 0 bases from V and 3 bases from J, leaving 9 bases between. The CDR3 is CSARDRGYYEQYF. The CDR3 nucleotides are TGCAGTGCTAGAGATCGTGGGTACTACGAGCAGTACTTC.

This clonotype was counted only a few times. The chain links TRBV2 to TRBJ2-1; no reliable D call. CDR3 length: 12 amino acids. The germline gives CDR1 SNHLY, CDR2 FYNNEI. V lost 6 bases, J lost 8 bases, and 11 bases lay in between. CDR3 sequence reads: CASSPTLDEQFF. The CDR3, as DNA: TGTGCCAGCAGCCCGACCCTCGATGAGCAGTTCTTC.

This clonotype came up many times. The rearrangement joins TRBV2 to TRBJ2-1; 14 bases match TRBD2. Per germline, CDR1 SNHLY and CDR2 FYNNEI. The CDR3 consists of 17 residues. Losses at the gene ends were 10 bases for V and 2 bases for J; bases not matched to a gene: 10. The CDR3 loop is CATTGTSGRGAYNEQFF. CDR3 bases: TGTGCCACCACCGGGACTAGCGGGAGAGGCGCCTACAATGAGCAGTTCTTC.

The table lists this clonotype with a few counts. The J gene is TRBJ1-3, the V gene TRBV13; maybe TRBD1 (6 bases). This CDR3 is 16 amino acids long. From germline, CDR1 is PRHDT and CDR2 FYEKMQ (reference sequence). The V gene lost 4 bases and the J gene lost 0 bases, with 13 bases spanning the gap. The CDR3 protein is CASSSPLTGSGNTIYF. The CDR3 region has the DNA TGTGCCAGCAGCTCGCCGCTGACAGGCTCTGGAAACACCATATATTTT. The full variable domain, with the rest looked up from reference TRBV13 and TRBJ1-3, is AAGVIQSPRHLIKEKRETATLKCYPIPRHDTVYWYQQGPGQDPQFLISFYEKMQSDKGSIPDRFSAQQFSDYHSELNMSSLELGDSALYFCASSSPLTGSGNTIYFGEGSWLTVV.

On this clonotype itself: A junction boundary mismatches the germline segment, possibly from a read error. The chain joins TRBV7-6 to TRBJ1-1, with TRBD1 as a possible D gene (6 bases). Germline CDR1 SGHVS, CDR2 FNYEAQ. This CDR3 region has 13 residues. The CDR3 DNA follows: TGTGCCAGCAGCCCAAGGGGGAACACTGAAGCTTCCTTT. Its translation is CASSPRGNTEASF. Based on the CDR3 plus reference TRBV7-6 and TRBJ1-1, the full variable domain is GAGVSQSPRYKVTKRGQDVALRCDPISGHVSLYWYRQALGQGPEFLTYFNYEAQQDKSGLPNDRFSAERPEGSISTLTIQRTEQRDSAMYRCASSPRGNTEASFGQGTRLTVV.

This clonotype has ten or more counts. The chain carries TRBV20-1 and TRBJ2-7; no clear D. Germline CDR1 is DFQATT and CDR2 is SNEGSKA (reference sequence). The CDR3 runs to 14 residues. Trimming stripped 4 bases from V and 7 bases from J, with 20 bases between. The CDR3 reads CSAKSLSRMLEQYF. The CDR3 region has the DNA TGCAGTGCTAAAAGCCTTTCGCGAATGCTAGAGCAGTACTTC.

In this sample, this clonotype turned up a few times. The CDR3 sequence: CASGSYSNQPQHF. DNA of the CDR3: TGTGCTAGTGGATCGTATAGCAATCAGCCCCAGCATTTT. The chain carries TRBV12-5 and TRBJ1-5; unclear D gene. With 6 bases removed from V and 0 bases from J, the gap between germline ends came to 6 bases. In germline, CDR1 is LGHNT, CDR2 FRNRAP. The CDR3 consists of 13 residues.

This clonotype was counted a few times. The V call is TRBV13, the J call TRBJ2-5; D unclear. The germline V gene encodes CDR1 PRHDT and CDR2 FYEKMQ (reference sequence). This CDR3 region has 15 residues. V shed 0 bases and J shed 1 base, with 9 bases lying between them. The CDR3 here is CASSLGISLQETQYF. CDR3 DNA: TGTGCCAGCAGCTTAGGCATTAGCCTCCAAGAGACCCAGTACTTC.

This clonotype was detected a few times. The chain is built from TRBV19 and TRBJ1-5, with 9 bases matching TRBD1. There are 13 residues in the CDR3. Germline CDR1 is LNHDA and CDR2 is SQIVND (reference sequence). Trimming at V came to 5 bases and at J to 7 bases, leaving 3 bases not matched to a gene. The CDR3 nucleotides are TGTGCCAGTAGTGGGGACAGGGCCCAGCCCCAGCATTTT. The encoded protein is CASSGDRAQPQHF. The complete variable domain, with remaining parts taken from reference TRBV19 and TRBJ1-5, reads DGGITQSPKYLFRKEGQNVTLSCEQNLNHDAMYWYRQDPGQGLRLIYYSQIVNDFQKGDIAEGYSVSREKKESFPLTVTSAQKNPTAFYLCASSGDRAQPQHFGDGTRLSIL.

This clonotype has a count of ten or more. This chain links TRBV5-1 with TRBJ2-5; D tentatively reads TRBD1 or TRBD2 (5 bases each). This CDR3 is 15 amino acids long. The germline CDR1 and CDR2 sequences are SGHRS and YFSETQ. V lost 2 bases and J 1 base, leaving 12 bases between the germline ends. The chain's CDR3 is CASSFSPGTQETQYF. The CDR3 bases are TGCGCCAGCAGCTTCTCTCCCGGGACCCAAGAGACCCAGTACTTC.